The 19 T cell receptor beta chains below were found in one sample sequenced in a study of cytomegalovirus exposure and HLA in healthy donors. Both 60 Vbeta primers and 13 Jbeta primers went into the PCR. Sequencing used immunoSEQ multiplex PCR; TCRdb keeps in-frame clones, though not all of them. The data hold around 130,000 clones, with roughly four fifths observed a single time. Source material: PBMCs. The receptors derive from a woman aged 35 to 49 in good health and CMV-seropositive.

The rearrangement uses TRBV29-1 and TRBJ1-1, with 10 nucleotides matching TRBD1. CDR3 length equals 17 residues. V shed 5 bases, J shed 1 base, and the junction held 13 bases outside the gene matches. CDR1 and CDR2 from the germline V gene are SQVTM and ANQGSEA. This CDR3 is CSVPPKPGQGKNTEAFF. DNA for the CDR3: TGCAGCGTTCCCCCCAAACCGGGACAGGGGAAGAACACTGAAGCTTTCTTT.

V usage is TRBV7-3 and J usage is TRBJ2-3; weak D call: TRBD2 (7 bases). Trimming left V 2 bases short and J 0 bases short, with 9 bases between. This CDR3 contains 15 residues. The germline V gene has CDR1 SGHTA and CDR2 FQGTGA. CDR3 nucleotides: TGTGCCAGCAGCTTAGGGGGGGCGAGCACAGATACGCAGTATTTT. This codes for CASSLGGASTDTQYF.

V usage is TRBV18 and J usage is TRBJ2-1; D is possibly TRBD2 (7 bases). Trimming removed 8 bases from V and 8 bases from J, with 19 bases in between. The CDR3 totals 14 residues. CDR1 is KGHSH and CDR2 is LQKENI in the germline V gene. CDR3 sequence: CASPKSSGGDEQFF. For the CDR3, the DNA is TGTGCCAGCCCGAAGAGTTCGGGGGGCGATGAGCAGTTCTTC.

The V gene is TRBV5-1, the J gene TRBJ2-1; 8 bases match TRBD1. The J segment lost 2 bases and the V segment lost 5 bases, leaving 6 bases of the junction unmatched. CDR1 SGHRS and CDR2 YFSETQ come from the germline V gene. CDR3 length: 15 amino acids. The DNA of the CDR3 is TGCGCCAGCAGGCCTGACAGGGGAGCCTACAATGAGCAGTTCTTC. Translating it yields CASRPDRGAYNEQFF.

V is TRBV2 and J is TRBJ2-5; the D gene is possibly TRBD1 (5 bases). The CDR3 contains 15 residues. CDR1 is SNHLY, CDR2 FYNNEI, per germline. The V end lost 6 bases, the J end lost 5 bases, and 19 bases lay between the germline ends. The CDR3 loop reads CASRGSPTVRETQYF. The DNA of the CDR3 is TGTGCCAGCAGAGGTTCCCCGACAGTCAGGGAGACCCAGTACTTC.

This rearrangement joins TRBV7-8 to TRBJ2-7; 9 bases line up with TRBD1. Germline V gene lookup returns CDR1 SGHVS and CDR2 FQNEAQ. J was trimmed by 7 bases and V by 0 bases; bases with no gene match: 7. The CDR3 sequence is 15 residues long. The CDR3 loop is CASSLATTGGREQYF. Here the CDR3 DNA reads TGTGCCAGCAGCTTAGCGACCACAGGGGGCCGGGAGCAGTACTTC. Full variable domain (rest looked up from reference TRBV7-8 and TRBJ2-7): GAGVSQSPRYKVAKRGQDVALRCDPISGHVSLFWYQQALGQGPEFLTYFQNEAQLDKSGLPSDRFFAERPEGSVSTLKIQRTQQEDSAVYLCASSLATTGGREQYFGPGTRLTVT.

This clone has just a few counts. The rearrangement links TRBV2 to TRBJ1-1, with TRBD1 as a possible D gene (6 bases). Germline CDR1 reads SNHLY; CDR2 reads FYNNEI. With 7 bases removed from V and 3 bases from J, the gap between germline ends came to 12 bases. The CDR3 covers 13 residues. The CDR3 protein is CASTKGGDTEAFF. The CDR3 DNA reads TGTGCCAGCACCAAGGGGGGGGACACTGAAGCTTTCTTT.

The chain is built from TRBV7-3 and TRBJ1-6; D may be TRBD1 (5 bases). CDR1 SGHTA and CDR2 FQGTGA come from the germline V gene. The length of the CDR3 is 13 residues. V lost 2 bases to trimming and J lost 14 bases, with 13 bases between them. In DNA, the CDR3 is TGTGCCAGCAGCTTAGGGGGGGGAATGGCCCTCCACTTT. This gives the protein CASSLGGGMALHF. Complete variable domain (other parts from reference TRBV7-3 and TRBJ1-6): GAGVSQTPSNKVTEKGKYVELRCDPISGHTALYWYRQSLGQGPEFLIYFQGTGAADDSGLPNDRFFAVRPEGSVSTLKIQRTERGDSAVYLCASSLGGGMALHFGNGTRLTVT.

The chain recombines TRBV6-5 with TRBJ1-3; a weak D match, TRBD1 (5 bases). Per germline, CDR1 MNHEY and CDR2 SVGAGI. The CDR3 spans 15 residues. The V gene lost 7 bases and the J gene lost 0 bases, with 13 bases spanning the gap. The CDR3 region has the DNA TGTGCCAGCAAGGTGTACGACAGCTCTGGAAACACCATATATTTT. Its protein is CASKVYDSSGNTIYF.

This chain connects TRBV4-2 to TRBJ2-5; 9 nucleotides agree with TRBD1. The germline V gene encodes CDR1 LGHNA and CDR2 YNFKEQ. V was pared by 0 bases and J by 4 bases, with 9 bases of the junction left unmatched. The CDR3 loop spans 17 amino acids. In DNA form, the CDR3 reads TGTGCCAGCAGCCAAGATGCGGGTACAGGGGGCGGAGAGACCCAGTACTTC. It specifies CASSQDAGTGGGETQYF.

This clone was seen a few times. This chain links TRBV5-1 with TRBJ1-1; D is unclear. The V gene lost 4 bases and the J gene lost 0 bases, with 7 bases spanning the gap. Germline assignment: CDR1 SGHRS and CDR2 YFSETQ. CDR3 length: 13 residues. The CDR3 protein is CASSRSLNTEAFF. In DNA, the CDR3 is TGCGCCAGCAGCCGGAGTCTGAACACTGAAGCTTTCTTT.

The chain is built from TRBV5-1 and TRBJ2-1; D possibly corresponds to TRBD1 (5 bases). The germline gives CDR1 SGHRS, CDR2 YFSETQ. V dropped 4 bases and J dropped 4 bases, with 15 bases sitting between them. This CDR3 is 15 amino acids long. CDR3 in DNA: TGCGCCAGCAGCGAGGAAGGGGTCCCTTACAATGAGCAGTTCTTC. The encoded protein is CASSEEGVPYNEQFF.

The chain has TRBV19 and TRBJ2-3; D perhaps matches TRBD2 (5 bases). CDR1 LNHDA and CDR2 SQIVND come from the germline V gene (reference sequence). The CDR3 totals 13 residues. Deletions cut 5 bases from V and 2 bases from J, with 8 bases between. The DNA for the CDR3 is TGTGCCAGTAGTGAGGGAGCCACAGATACGCAGTATTTT. Translation: CASSEGATDTQYF.

This chain connects TRBV4-2 to TRBJ2-7; 7 bases map to TRBD1. The V segment lost 0 bases and the J segment 2 bases; nucleotides outside the gene matches: 13. This CDR3 has 18 amino acids. The V gene's germline CDR1 is LGHNA and CDR2 YNFKEQ. As DNA, the CDR3 is TGTGCCAGCAGCCAAGATTACCAGGACAGGACAGAAGCCTACGAGCAGTACTTC. This codes for CASSQDYQDRTEAYEQYF.

The chain joins TRBV7-2 to TRBJ2-7; D may be TRBD1 (6 bases). This CDR3 contains 13 residues. Trimming shortened V by 5 bases and J by 6 bases, and 14 bases separated the two germline ends. Germline CDR1 is SGHTA and CDR2 is FQGNSA. The CDR3 bases are TGTGCCAGCAGCCGGGACACAGAAAGCGAGCAGTACTTC. It translates to CASSRDTESEQYF.

The chain combines TRBV7-6 with TRBJ2-5; possible D gene TRBD1, 5 bases. This CDR3 region has 15 residues. V gave up 1 base and J gave up 2 bases, with 11 bases separating them. Germline V gene sequence: CDR1 SGHVS, CDR2 FNYEAQ. The CDR3 bases are TGTGCCAGCAGCTTAGAGACAGCGAGTCAAGAGACCCAGTACTTC. Amino acids: CASSLETASQETQYF. The full variable domain, with the rest looked up from reference TRBV7-6 and TRBJ2-5, is GAGVSQSPRYKVTKRGQDVALRCDPISGHVSLYWYRQALGQGPEFLTYFNYEAQQDKSGLPNDRFSAERPEGSISTLTIQRTEQRDSAMYRCASSLETASQETQYFGPGTRLLVL.

The chain carries TRBV2 and TRBJ2-4; no reliable D call. In germline, CDR1 is SNHLY, CDR2 FYNNEI. The CDR3 is 16 amino acids. V was shortened by 1 base and J by 0 bases, with 10 bases between the two germline ends. The CDR3 loop is CASSEGYNLAKNIQYF. As DNA, the CDR3 is TGTGCCAGCAGTGAAGGGTACAACCTAGCCAAAAACATTCAGTACTTC.

This clone was observed a handful of times. The V call is TRBV18, the J call TRBJ2-5; 7 bases are a match to TRBD1. Losses at the gene ends were 3 bases for V and 0 bases for J; bases not matched to a gene: 4. The germline CDR1 and CDR2 sequences are KGHSH and LQKENI. The CDR3 runs to 15 residues. The CDR3 region is CASSPETGDQETQYF. CDR3 bases: TGTGCCAGCTCACCGGAAACAGGGGACCAAGAGACCCAGTACTTC.

The chain couples TRBV5-1 to TRBJ2-5, with D perhaps matching TRBD2 (6 bases). The J call is in doubt because the DNA end fits TRBJ2-7 better. Germline assignment: CDR1 SGHRS and CDR2 YFSETQ. CDR3 length: 13 amino acids. CDR3: CASTWGDTNEQYF. The CDR3 DNA sequence: TGCGCCAGTACTTGGGGGGATACGAACGAGCAGTACTTC.